These T cell receptor beta chains were read from a single sample in a study of blood T cell repertoires in COVID-19. Generated by immunoSEQ multiplex PCR, the TCRdb table keeps only in-frame clones and is missing some. This table has tens of thousands of clones, 65% to 85% appearing once. Material for sequencing was peripheral blood. These receptors all come from a man in his fifties with acute or convalescent COVID-19. CDR3s include the opening cysteine and the closing phenylalanine or tryptophan. Fields, in order: V gene, J gene, CDR3 protein.

V: TRBV19
J: TRBJ2-1
CDR3: CASSSPLGLAGSRSFNEQFF

V: TRBV15
J: TRBJ2-2
CDR3: CATSGNRDRDTGELFF

V: TRBV5-5
J: TRBJ1-4
CDR3: CASSGNRGPNEKLFF

V: TRBV4-1
J: TRBJ2-1
CDR3: CASSHLAGDVNEQFF

V: TRBV18
J: TRBJ2-2
CDR3: CASSQGTGEIGELFF

V: TRBV28
J: TRBJ1-2
CDR3: CASSLDLANYGYTF

V: TRBV7-9
J: TRBJ1-2
CDR3: CASSATGAPNGYTF

V: TRBV11-2
J: TRBJ2-7
CDR3: CASSSRLAESYEQYF

V: TRBV9
J: TRBJ2-7
CDR3: CASSVRPASSYEQYF

V: TRBV27
J: TRBJ1-2
CDR3: CASSLSRGGQGYTF

V: TRBV19
J: TRBJ2-3
CDR3: CASSIWDRETDTQYF

V: TRBV5-1
J: TRBJ2-5
CDR3: CASSIAGSPQETQYF

V: TRBV7-7
J: TRBJ2-3
CDR3: CASSSGTFTDTQYF

V: TRBV19
J: TRBJ2-3
CDR3: CASSIGKADTQYF

V: TRBV5-1
J: TRBJ1-1
CDR3: CASSRKGAGTEAFF

V: TRBV30
J: TRBJ2-6
CDR3: CAWSGTGGANVLTF

V: TRBV7-2
J: TRBJ2-3
CDR3: CASSFLAGGRADTQYF

V: TRBV19
J: TRBJ2-3
CDR3: CASQQGSSDTQYF

V: TRBV6-2/TRBV6-3
J: TRBJ2-1
CDR3: CASSLPRLALTYNEQFF

V: TRBV6-2/TRBV6-3
J: TRBJ1-1
CDR3: CASSNLGALGTEAFF

V: TRBV28
J: TRBJ2-1
CDR3: CASSLFFRGGKSEQFF

V: TRBV3-1/TRBV3-2
J: TRBJ2-7
CDR3: CASSPTSGQGYEQYF

V: TRBV25-1
J: TRBJ1-4
CDR3: CASSEYSEPNEKLFF

V: TRBV19
J: TRBJ2-2
CDR3: CASSWARGGGTGELFF

V: TRBV29-1
J: TRBJ2-7
CDR3: CSVGVARGGHAYEQYF

V: TRBV20-1
J: TRBJ2-3
CDR3: CSASPDRGVGNTQYF

V: TRBV9
J: TRBJ1-2
CDR3: CASSVHSSGEGNYGYTF

V: TRBV4-3
J: TRBJ1-6
CDR3: CASSQEEGDNSPLHF

V: TRBV24-1
J: TRBJ2-2
CDR3: CATNQGGANTGELFF

V: TRBV7-8
J: TRBJ2-7
CDR3: CASRAALPYEQYF

V: TRBV9
J: TRBJ2-6
CDR3: CASSVGLGSGANVLTF

V: TRBV5-4
J: TRBJ1-1
CDR3: CASSVTTGGSTEAFF

V: TRBV7-8
J: TRBJ1-1
CDR3: CASSLDGGNTEAFF

V: TRBV7-9
J: TRBJ2-1
CDR3: CASSSTSGRANEQFF

V: TRBV28
J: TRBJ2-7
CDR3: CASSLFREQYF

V: TRBV5-1
J: TRBJ2-1
CDR3: CASSLNSYNEQFF

V: TRBV7-9
J: TRBJ2-2
CDR3: CASSLGTSGGWTGELFF

V: TRBV2
J: TRBJ2-1
CDR3: CASRGGLAGGGEQFF

V: TRBV6-1
J: TRBJ2-7
CDR3: CASSEYEYEQYF

V: TRBV30
J: TRBJ2-3
CDR3: CAWRGAGQADTQYF

V: TRBV10-1
J: TRBJ1-2
CDR3: CASGTGTSGYTF

V: TRBV9
J: TRBJ1-3
CDR3: CASSVQEGSGNTIYF

V: TRBV7-3
J: TRBJ2-3
CDR3: CASSQISTDTQYF

V: TRBV23-1
J: TRBJ2-7
CDR3: CASSHGRGKYF

V: TRBV14
J: TRBJ1-2
CDR3: CASSTVGSSGYTF

V: TRBV19
J: TRBJ1-2
CDR3: CASSTRTGFSYGYTF

V: TRBV28
J: TRBJ2-1
CDR3: CASSPIFGTVGINEQFF